These T cell receptor beta chains were read from a single sample in a study of cytomegalovirus exposure and HLA in healthy donors. Libraries were prepared by immunoSEQ multiplex PCR; TCRdb keeps only in-frame clonotypes and omits some of them. The sample lists about 150,000 clones, approximately 86% occurring once. The source material was PBMCs. Receptors were obtained from a human donor in good health. CDR3s include the opening cysteine and the closing phenylalanine or tryptophan. The D gene is left open where the match is weak. The size of a clone is reported for some rows only, either as once, few or many, or as a class for expanded clones.

j_call | d_call | clone_size | v_call | cdr3_length | cdr3_nt | cdr3_aa
TRBJ2-7 | NA | NA | TRBV19 | 11 | TGTGCCAGTAGTCAGGGCTACGAGCAGTACTTC | CASSQGYEQYF
TRBJ2-7 | TRBD2 | NA | TRBV6-5 | 13 | TGTGCCAGCAGTAGAGGACTAGCCCACGAGCAGTACTTC | CASSRGLAHEQYF
TRBJ1-2 | NA | NA | TRBV4-3 | 18 | TGCGCCAGCAGCCAAGAGTTGTTCTATCTTGACAGGTTCTATGGCTACACCTTC | CASSQELFYLDRFYGYTF
TRBJ2-1 | NA | NA | TRBV27 | 14 | TGTGCCAGCAGTAAAAAAACTCATTACAATGAGCAGTTCTTC | CASSKKTHYNEQFF
TRBJ2-3 | NA | NA | TRBV12-2 | 16 | TGTGCAAGTCGCCCACCGCCCGGGACTAGTGAGTATACGCAGTATTTT | CASRPPPGTSEYTQYF
TRBJ1-5 | TRBD1 | NA | TRBV29-1 | 13 | TGCAGCGCACAGGGGTCCCCTAATCAGCCCCAGCATTTT | CSAQGSPNQPQHF
TRBJ2-7 | NA | NA | TRBV15 | 15 | TGTGCCACCAGCAGGGATTCGGCCAGGGCGGAGGAGCAGTACTTC | CATSRDSARAEEQYF
TRBJ1-2 | NA | NA | TRBV5-1 | 18 | TGCGCCAGCAGCTATCGCCGGACAGTTGGGATTGGGGACTATGGCTACACCTTC | CASSYRRTVGIGDYGYTF
TRBJ1-5 | TRBD1 | NA | TRBV4-1 | 17 | TGCGCCAGCAGCCTAACAGGGGGCGCGATGAGCAATCAGCCCCAGCATTTT | CASSLTGGAMSNQPQHF
TRBJ2-7 | NA | NA | TRBV27 | 10 | TGTGCCAGCAACTCGCGGGAGCAGTACTTC | CASNSREQYF
TRBJ2-7 | NA | NA | TRBV7-9 | 16 | TGTGCCAGCAGCATAGAGCCCTGGGGCTCTACCTACGAGCAGTACTTC | CASSIEPWGSTYEQYF
TRBJ1-6 | NA | few | TRBV6-5 | 13 | TGTGCCAGCAGTTACTCAGGACAGCCCAAAGTCCACTTT | CASSYSGQPKVHF
TRBJ1-2 | TRBD1 | few | TRBV6-5 | 15 | TGTGCCAGCAGTTACTTTTCAACAGGGGCGGACCCCTACACCTTC | CASSYFSTGADPYTF
TRBJ2-1 | NA | NA | TRBV7-3 | 14 | TGTGCCAGCAGCTTAACGTTCCGCGAGGGTGAGCAGTTCTTC | CASSLTFREGEQFF
TRBJ1-1 | TRBD1 | NA | TRBV9 | 14 | TGTGCCAGCAGCCCTCGACAGGGCCGAACTGAAGCTTTCTTT | CASSPRQGRTEAFF
TRBJ2-7 | NA | NA | TRBV7-2 | 14 | TGTGCCAGCAGCTTAAGTCCGGTTACGGGAGAGCAGTACTTC | CASSLSPVTGEQYF
TRBJ1-2 | TRBD1 | few | TRBV6-5 | 14 | TGTGCCAGCAGTCCAGTCCACAGGGGGCCGGGCTACACCTTC | CASSPVHRGPGYTF
TRBJ2-7 | TRBD2 | NA | TRBV29-1 | 15 | TGCAGCGTTATGTGGGGGACTAGCGGCTCCTACGAGCAGTACTTC | CSVMWGTSGSYEQYF
TRBJ2-7 | NA | NA | TRBV2 | 15 | TGTGCCAGCAGTGATTGGGAGACTAGTTCCCACGAGCAGTACTTC | CASSDWETSSHEQYF
TRBJ1-3 | NA | once | TRBV6-6 | 13 | TGTGCCAGCAGTCGGGGTACTGGAAACACCATATATTTT | CASSRGTGNTIYF
TRBJ2-7 | TRBD2 | NA | TRBV6-1 | 15 | TGTGCCAGCAGTGATCGGGGGGTGAAAAACTACGAGCAGTACTTC | CASSDRGVKNYEQYF
TRBJ2-2 | NA | NA | TRBV27 | 14 | TGTGCCAGCAGTTTTTTTCAAGCTACCGGGGAGCTGTTTTTT | CASSFFQATGELFF
TRBJ2-3 | TRBD1 | NA | TRBV18 | 17 | TGTGCCAGCTCACCCGGAGGGGCGACAGGGGGCACGGATACGCAGTATTTT | CASSPGGATGGTDTQYF
TRBJ2-1 | NA | NA | TRBV7-9 | 14 | TGTGCCAGCAGCCGGGAAGGCTCCTACAATGAGCAGTTCTTC | CASSREGSYNEQFF
TRBJ1-1 | TRBD1 | NA | TRBV7-8 | 15 | TGTGCCAGCAGCCTGATGACAGGGAAGAACACTGAAGCTTTCTTT | CASSLMTGKNTEAFF
TRBJ1-5 | NA | NA | TRBV7-8 | 16 | TGTGCCAGCAGCCCAGCGGGGGGGGGCGACAATCAGCCCCAGCATTTT | CASSPAGGGDNQPQHF
TRBJ1-1 | NA | NA | TRBV29-1 | 11 | TGCAGCGTTAACGGGAACACTGAAGCTTTCTTT | CSVNGNTEAFF
TRBJ2-1 | TRBD2 | NA | TRBV5-1 | 15 | TGCGCCAGCAGTGGACTAGCGGGGGCTCGAAATGAGCAGTTCTTC | CASSGLAGARNEQFF
TRBJ1-6 | TRBD1 | NA | TRBV19 | 15 | TGTGCCAGTAGTGGGCCTGGGACAGGGAGTTCACCCCTCCACTTT | CASSGPGTGSSPLHF
TRBJ2-5 | NA | NA | TRBV11-3 | 14 | TGTGCCAGCAGCTTAGGTGGCGGAGGAGAGACCCAGTACTTC | CASSLGGGGETQYF
TRBJ2-7 | TRBD1 | once | TRBV20-1 | 11 | TGCAGTGTCCAGGGGGTAAGCGAGCAGTACTTC | CSVQGVSEQYF
TRBJ1-5 | NA | NA | TRBV19 | 15 | TGTGCCAGTGTCTCGTGGGGCGAGGGCAATCAGCCCCAGCATTTT | CASVSWGEGNQPQHF
TRBJ1-5 | NA | NA | TRBV6-5 | 15 | TGTGCCAGCAGACAAGGTGACAGCTCCAATCAGCCCCAGCATTTT | CASRQGDSSNQPQHF
TRBJ1-1 | NA | NA | TRBV13 | 12 | TGTGCCAGCAGCTTAGACTTAATAGTAGCTTTCTTT | CASSLDLIVAFF
TRBJ1-5 | NA | NA | TRBV19 | 14 | TGTGCCAGTAGTCATACTTCTGGCAATCAGCCCCAGCATTTT | CASSHTSGNQPQHF
TRBJ1-1 | TRBD1 | NA | TRBV6-1 | 15 | TGTGCCAGCAGTTGGGGCAGGGGGTCGGAAACTGAAGCTTTCTTT | CASSWGRGSETEAFF
TRBJ2-1 | NA | once | TRBV6-1 | 12 | TGTGCCAGCTGGGCCAGGTACAATGAGCAGTTCTTC | CASWARYNEQFF
TRBJ2-3 | NA | NA | TRBV7-9 | 15 | TGTGCCAGCAGCTTAGGGCAGGGACTCACAGATACGCAGTATTTT | CASSLGQGLTDTQYF
TRBJ2-3 | NA | NA | TRBV5-1 | 16 | TGCGCCAGCAGCTTGGGGGGGCTGGGATACACAGATACGCAGTATTTT | CASSLGGLGYTDTQYF
TRBJ2-1 | NA | NA | TRBV7-2 | 14 | TGTGCCAGCAGCTTAAGACTAGTTTACAATGAGCAGTTCTTC | CASSLRLVYNEQFF
TRBJ1-3 | TRBD1 | NA | TRBV19 | 14 | TGTGCCAGTTGGGAGACAGGGACTGGAAACACCATATATTTT | CASWETGTGNTIYF
TRBJ2-1 | TRBD2 | NA | TRBV7-6 | 12 | TGTGCCAGCAGCTTAGCCGGGGGGGAGCAGTTCTTC | CASSLAGGEQFF
TRBJ1-3 | TRBD1 | NA | TRBV29-1 | 19 | TGCAGCGTTGAAACAAGGGGAGGGGACAGGCGTTCCTCTGGAAACACCATATATTTT | CSVETRGGDRRSSGNTIYF
TRBJ2-7 | TRBD1 | NA | TRBV6-1 | 17 | TGTGCCAGCAGTGAGCTGCCGGGACAGTTCTTCTCCTACGAGCAGTACTTC | CASSELPGQFFSYEQYF
TRBJ2-1 | NA | NA | TRBV29-1 | 12 | TGCAGCGTTCCCCGAGGTGCCAATGAGCAGTTCTTC | CSVPRGANEQFF
TRBJ1-4 | TRBD1 | NA | TRBV13 | 16 | TGTGCCAGCAGCCAGGGGGCGCTTAATCCTAATGAAAAACTGTTTTTT | CASSQGALNPNEKLFF
TRBJ1-1 | NA | NA | TRBV5-8 | 16 | TGTGCCAGCAGCTTTGTCGGAGCGAGGGTGAACACTGAAGCTTTCTTT | CASSFVGARVNTEAFF
TRBJ2-1 | NA | NA | TRBV2 | 14 | TGTGCCAGCATGGGAGGCAGGGCGGTGGGCGAGCAGTTCTTC | CASMGGRAVGEQFF
TRBJ2-1 | TRBD2 | NA | TRBV19 | 15 | TGTGCCAGTAGTCCCACTAGCGGGTCCCACAATGAGCAGTTCTTC | CASSPTSGSHNEQFF
TRBJ1-2 | NA | NA | TRBV30 | 13 | TGTGCCTGGGTGGAGCGGACAGATAATGGCTACACCTTC | CAWVERTDNGYTF
TRBJ2-1 | TRBD1 | NA | TRBV18 | 15 | TGTGCCAGCTCACCGGGGACAGGGGCCTACAATGAGCAGTTCTTC | CASSPGTGAYNEQFF
TRBJ2-3 | TRBD2 | once | TRBV16 | 18 | TGTGCCAGCAGCCGACTAGCGGGAGGCATGATAAGCACAGATACGCAGTATTTT | CASSRLAGGMISTDTQYF
TRBJ1-1 | TRBD1 | NA | TRBV19 | 15 | TGTGCCAGTAGGAGGGACAGGGACCCGGACACTGAAGCTTTCTTT | CASRRDRDPDTEAFF
TRBJ2-1 | TRBD2 | few | TRBV5-1 | 14 | TGCGCCAGCAGCTTAGCGGGAGGTATCAATGAGCAGTTCTTC | CASSLAGGINEQFF